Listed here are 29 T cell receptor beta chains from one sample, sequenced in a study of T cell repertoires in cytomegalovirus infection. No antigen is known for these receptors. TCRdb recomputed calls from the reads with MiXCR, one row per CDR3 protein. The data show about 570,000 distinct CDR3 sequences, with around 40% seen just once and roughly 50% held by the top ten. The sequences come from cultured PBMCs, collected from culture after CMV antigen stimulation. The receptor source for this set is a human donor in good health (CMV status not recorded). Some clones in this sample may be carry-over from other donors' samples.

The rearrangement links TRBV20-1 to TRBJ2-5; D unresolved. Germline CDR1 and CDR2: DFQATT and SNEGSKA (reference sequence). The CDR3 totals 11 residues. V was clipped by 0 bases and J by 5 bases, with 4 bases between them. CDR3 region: CSAREGETQYF. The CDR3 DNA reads TGCAGTGCTAGAGAGGGGGAGACCCAGTACTTC.

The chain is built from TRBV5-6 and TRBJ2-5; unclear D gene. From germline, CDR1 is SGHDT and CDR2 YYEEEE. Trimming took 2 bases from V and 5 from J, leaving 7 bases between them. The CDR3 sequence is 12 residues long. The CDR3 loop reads CASSFAGETQYF. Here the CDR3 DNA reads TGTGCCAGCAGCTTTGCTGGGGAGACCCAGTACTTC.

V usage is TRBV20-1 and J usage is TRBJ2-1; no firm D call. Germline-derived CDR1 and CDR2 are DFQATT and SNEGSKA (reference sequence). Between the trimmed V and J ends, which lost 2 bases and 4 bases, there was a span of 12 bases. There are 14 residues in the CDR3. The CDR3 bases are TGCAGTGCTAGAAGCGCAGAATTTTACAATGAGCAGTTCTTC. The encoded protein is CSARSAEFYNEQFF.

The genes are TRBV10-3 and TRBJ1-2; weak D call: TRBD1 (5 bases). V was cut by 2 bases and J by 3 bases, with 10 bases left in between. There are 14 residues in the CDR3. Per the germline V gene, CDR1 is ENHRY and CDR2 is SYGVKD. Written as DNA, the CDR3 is TGTGCCATCAGTGAGGGGGCAGCTCACTATGGCTACACCTTC. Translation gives CAISEGAAHYGYTF.

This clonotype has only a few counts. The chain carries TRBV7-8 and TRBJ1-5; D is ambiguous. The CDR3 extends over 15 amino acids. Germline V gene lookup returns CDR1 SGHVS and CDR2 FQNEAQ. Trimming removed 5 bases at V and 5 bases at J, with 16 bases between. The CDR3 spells CASSHLGRADQPQHF. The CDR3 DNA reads TGTGCCAGCAGCCACCTGGGTAGGGCGGATCAGCCCCAGCATTTT.

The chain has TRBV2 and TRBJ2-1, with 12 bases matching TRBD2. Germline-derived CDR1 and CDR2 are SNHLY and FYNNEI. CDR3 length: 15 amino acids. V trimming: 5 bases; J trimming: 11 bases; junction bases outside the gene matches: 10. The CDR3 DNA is TGTGCCAGCAGTTCCCTAGCGGGGGGGCCATATAAGCAGTTCTTC. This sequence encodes CASSSLAGGPYKQFF.

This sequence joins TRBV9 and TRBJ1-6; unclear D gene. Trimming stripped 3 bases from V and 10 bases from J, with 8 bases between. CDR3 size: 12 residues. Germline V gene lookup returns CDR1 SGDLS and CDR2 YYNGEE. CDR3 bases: TGTGCCAGCAGCGGAAATGGGTCACCCCTCCACTTT. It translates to CASSGNGSPLHF.

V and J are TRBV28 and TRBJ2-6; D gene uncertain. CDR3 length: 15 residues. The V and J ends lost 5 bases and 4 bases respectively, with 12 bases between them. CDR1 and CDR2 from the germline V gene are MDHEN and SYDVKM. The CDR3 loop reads CASSPSGSGANVLTF. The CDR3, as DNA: TGTGCCAGCAGTCCAAGTGGTTCCGGGGCCAACGTCCTGACTTTC. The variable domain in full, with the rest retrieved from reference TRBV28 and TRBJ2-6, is DVKVTQSSRYLVKRTGEKVFLECVQDMDHENMFWYRQDPGLGLRLIYFSYDVKMKEKGDIPEGYSVSREKKERFSLILESASTNQTSMYLCASSPSGSGANVLTFGAGSRLTVL.

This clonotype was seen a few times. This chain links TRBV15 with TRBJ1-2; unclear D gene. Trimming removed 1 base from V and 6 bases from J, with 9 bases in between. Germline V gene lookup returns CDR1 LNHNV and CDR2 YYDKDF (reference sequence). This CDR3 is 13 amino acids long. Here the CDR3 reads CATSRGPVDGYTF. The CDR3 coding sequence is TGTGCCACCAGCAGAGGTCCCGTGGATGGCTACACCTTC. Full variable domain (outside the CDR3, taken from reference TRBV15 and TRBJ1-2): DAMVIQNPRYQVTQFGKPVTLSCSQTLNHNVMYWYQQKSSQAPKLLFHYYDKDFNNEADTPDNFQSRRPNTSFCFLDIRSPGLGDTAMYLCATSRGPVDGYTFGSGTRLTVV.

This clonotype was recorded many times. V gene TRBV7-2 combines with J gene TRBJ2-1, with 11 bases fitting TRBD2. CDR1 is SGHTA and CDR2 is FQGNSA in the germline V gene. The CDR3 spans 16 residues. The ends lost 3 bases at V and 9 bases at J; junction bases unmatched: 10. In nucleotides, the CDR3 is TGTGCCAGCAGCTTCGTTAGCGGGGGGGCCGGGGGTGAGCAGTTCTTC. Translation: CASSFVSGGAGGEQFF.

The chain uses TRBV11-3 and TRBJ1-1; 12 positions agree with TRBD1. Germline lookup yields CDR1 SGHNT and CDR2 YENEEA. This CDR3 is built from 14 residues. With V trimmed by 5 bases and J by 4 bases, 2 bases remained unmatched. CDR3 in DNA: TGTGCCAGCAGCGCGGGACAGGGGGCCACTGAAGCTTTCTTT. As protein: CASSAGQGATEAFF.

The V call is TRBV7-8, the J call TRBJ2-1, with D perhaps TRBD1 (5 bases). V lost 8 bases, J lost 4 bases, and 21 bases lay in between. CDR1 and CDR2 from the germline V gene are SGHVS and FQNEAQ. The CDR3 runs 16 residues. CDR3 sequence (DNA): TGTGCCAGCTCCGACAGAGAACGATTAAATTACAATGAGCAGTTCTTC. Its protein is CASSDRERLNYNEQFF.

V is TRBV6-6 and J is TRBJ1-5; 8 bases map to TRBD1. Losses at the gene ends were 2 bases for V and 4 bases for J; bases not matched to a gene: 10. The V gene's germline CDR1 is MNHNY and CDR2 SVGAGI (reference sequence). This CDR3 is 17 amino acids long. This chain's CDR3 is CASSYHPGTGENQPQHF. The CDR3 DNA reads TGTGCCAGCAGTTACCACCCTGGGACAGGTGAGAATCAGCCCCAGCATTTT.

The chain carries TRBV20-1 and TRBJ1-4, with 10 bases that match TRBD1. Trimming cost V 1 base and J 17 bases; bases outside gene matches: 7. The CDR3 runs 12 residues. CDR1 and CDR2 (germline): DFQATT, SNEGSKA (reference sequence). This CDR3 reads CSARVGRQGAFF. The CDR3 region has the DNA TGCAGTGCTAGAGTGGGGCGACAGGGGGCCTTTTTT.

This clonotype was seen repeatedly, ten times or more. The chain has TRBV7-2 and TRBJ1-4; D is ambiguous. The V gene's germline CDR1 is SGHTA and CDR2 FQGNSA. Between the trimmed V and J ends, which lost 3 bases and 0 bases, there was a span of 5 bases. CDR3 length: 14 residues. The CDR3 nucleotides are TGTGCCAGCAGCTTCGGCCCAACTAATGAAAAACTGTTTTTT. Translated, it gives CASSFGPTNEKLFF. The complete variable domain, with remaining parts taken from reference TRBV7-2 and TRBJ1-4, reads GAGVSQSPSNKVTEKGKDVELRCDPISGHTALYWYRQSLGQGLEFLIYFQGNSAPDKSGLPSDRFSAERTGGSVSTLTIQRTQQEDSAVYLCASSFGPTNEKLFFGSGTQLSVL.

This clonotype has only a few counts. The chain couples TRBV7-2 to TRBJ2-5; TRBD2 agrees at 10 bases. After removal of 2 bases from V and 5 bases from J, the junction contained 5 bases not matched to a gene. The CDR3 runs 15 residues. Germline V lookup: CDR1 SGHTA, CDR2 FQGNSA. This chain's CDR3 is CASSLLAGVRETQYF. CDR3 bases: TGTGCCAGCAGCTTACTAGCGGGAGTAAGGGAGACCCAGTACTTC.

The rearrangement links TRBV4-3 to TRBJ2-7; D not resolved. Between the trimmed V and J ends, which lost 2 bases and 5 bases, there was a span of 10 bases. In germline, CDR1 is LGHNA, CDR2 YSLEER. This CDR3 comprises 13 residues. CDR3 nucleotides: TGCGCCAGCAGCCAAACTGGTCGAAACGAGCAGTACTTC. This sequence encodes CASSQTGRNEQYF.

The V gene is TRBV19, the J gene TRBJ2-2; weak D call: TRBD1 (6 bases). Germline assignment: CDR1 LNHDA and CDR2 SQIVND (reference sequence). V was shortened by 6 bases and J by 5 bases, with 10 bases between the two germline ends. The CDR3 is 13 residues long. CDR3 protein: CASRPQGTGELFF. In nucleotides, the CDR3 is TGTGCCAGTAGGCCACAGGGAACCGGGGAGCTGTTTTTT.

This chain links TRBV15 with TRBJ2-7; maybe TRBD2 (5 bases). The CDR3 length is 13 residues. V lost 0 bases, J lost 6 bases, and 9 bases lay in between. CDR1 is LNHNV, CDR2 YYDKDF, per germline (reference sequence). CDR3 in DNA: TGTGCCACCAGCAGAGAATGGGGAGCCGAGCAGTACTTC. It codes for CATSREWGAEQYF.

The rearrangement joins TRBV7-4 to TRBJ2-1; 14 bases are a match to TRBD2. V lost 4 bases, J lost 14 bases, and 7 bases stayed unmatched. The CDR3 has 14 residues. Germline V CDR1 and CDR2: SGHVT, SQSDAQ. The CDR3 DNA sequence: TGTGCCAGCAGCTCGGGACTAGCGGGAGTGTCGAAGTTCTTC. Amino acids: CASSSGLAGVSKFF.

CDR3 protein: CASSPWDRGMDSPLHF. CDR3 sequence (DNA): TGCGCCAGCAGCCCATGGGACAGGGGCATGGATTCACCCCTCCACTTT. The chain joins TRBV5-1 to TRBJ1-6; TRBD1 matches at 10 bases. Germline values: CDR1 SGHRS, CDR2 YFSETQ. The CDR3 is 16 residues long. Unmatched junction bases numbered 9, after V lost 4 bases and J lost 8 bases.

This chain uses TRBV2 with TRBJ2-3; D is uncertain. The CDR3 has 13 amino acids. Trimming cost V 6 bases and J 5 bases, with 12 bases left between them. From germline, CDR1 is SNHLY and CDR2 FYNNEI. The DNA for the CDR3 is TGTGCCAGCAGGTCGGGCTTTGGAGATACGCAGTATTTT. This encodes CASRSGFGDTQYF.

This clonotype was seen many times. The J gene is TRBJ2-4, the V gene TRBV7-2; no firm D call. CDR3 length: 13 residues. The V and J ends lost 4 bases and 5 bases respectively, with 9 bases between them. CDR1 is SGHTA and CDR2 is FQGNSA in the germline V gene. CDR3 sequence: CASSSRNQNIQYF. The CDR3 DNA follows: TGTGCCAGCAGCTCACGGAACCAAAACATTCAGTACTTC.

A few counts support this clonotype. For the CDR3, the DNA is TGTGCCACCAGCGGGCCCAATGGGGAGGGTGGCTACACCTTC. It translates to CATSGPNGEGGYTF. The rearrangement links TRBV15 to TRBJ1-2; no firm D call. Germline CDR1 reads LNHNV; CDR2 reads YYDKDF (reference sequence). The CDR3 sequence is 14 residues long. V lost 5 bases and J 7 bases, leaving 17 bases between the germline ends.

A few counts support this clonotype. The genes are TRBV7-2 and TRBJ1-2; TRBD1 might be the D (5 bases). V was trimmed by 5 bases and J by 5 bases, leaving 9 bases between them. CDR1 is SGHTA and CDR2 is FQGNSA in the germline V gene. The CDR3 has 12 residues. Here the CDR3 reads CASSPRTYGYTF. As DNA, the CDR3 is TGTGCCAGCAGCCCCCGGACATATGGCTACACCTTC.

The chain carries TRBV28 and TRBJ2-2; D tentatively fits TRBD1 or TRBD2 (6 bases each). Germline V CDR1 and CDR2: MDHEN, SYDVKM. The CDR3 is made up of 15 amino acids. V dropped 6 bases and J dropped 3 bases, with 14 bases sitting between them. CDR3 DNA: TGTGCCAGCAGCTGGGGGGCGTCGGACACCGGGGAGCTGTTTTTT. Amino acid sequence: CASSWGASDTGELFF.

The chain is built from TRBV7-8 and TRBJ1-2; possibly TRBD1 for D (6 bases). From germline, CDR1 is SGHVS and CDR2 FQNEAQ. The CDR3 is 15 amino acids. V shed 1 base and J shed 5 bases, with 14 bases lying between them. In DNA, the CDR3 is TGTGCCAGCAGCTTAGGGACAGCGAGTTTTTATGGCTACACCTTC. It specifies CASSLGTASFYGYTF.

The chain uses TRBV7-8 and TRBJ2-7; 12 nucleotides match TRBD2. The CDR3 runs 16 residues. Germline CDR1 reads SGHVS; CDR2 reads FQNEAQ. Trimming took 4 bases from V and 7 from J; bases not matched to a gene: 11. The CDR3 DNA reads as TGTGCCAGCAGCTATAGGGCTAGCGGGAGGGAGGAGGAGCAGTACTTC. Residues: CASSYRASGREEEQYF.

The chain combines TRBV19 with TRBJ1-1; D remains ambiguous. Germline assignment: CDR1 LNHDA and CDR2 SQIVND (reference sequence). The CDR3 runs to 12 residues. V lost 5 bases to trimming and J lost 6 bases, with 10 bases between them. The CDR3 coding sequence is TGTGCCAGTAGTCCTCCAAGCCCTGAAGCTTTCTTT. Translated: CASSPPSPEAFF.